The 14 T cell receptor beta chains reported below all come from one sample, sequenced in a study of vaccination and CD4 T cells after COVID-19. Their antigen targets remain unknown. The treatment is: roughly 10-day PBMC culture with coronavirus spike peptide pools or control peptides (ViraFEST assay). Oncomine TCR Beta short-read sequencing was applied to DNA from cultured CD4+ T cells. MiXCR, applied by TCRdb to the PCR reads, yields one record per CDR3 protein. The sample has 25,000 to 30,000 distinct CDR3 sequences, 40% to 55% seen once. The material sequenced was CD4+ T cells from blood, cultured in vitro, taken before SARS-CoV-2 vaccination. These receptors were taken from a human donor who received a COVID-19 vaccine.

This chain's CDR3 is CASRATQGMNTEAFF. CDR3 DNA: TGCGCCAGCAGAGCGACACAGGGGATGAACACTGAAGCTTTCTTT. The J gene is TRBJ1-1, the V gene TRBV10-1; 7 bases agree with TRBD1. CDR3 length: 15 residues. Germline CDR1 and CDR2: WNHNN and SYGVQD (reference sequence). The J segment lost 0 bases and the V segment lost 6 bases, leaving 7 bases of the junction unmatched.

This clonotype was seen once. V and J are TRBV29-1 and TRBJ1-1; D is undetermined. Germline loops: CDR1 SQVTM, CDR2 ANQGSEA. The CDR3 has 12 residues. V was pared by 3 bases and J by 3 bases, with 8 bases between. As DNA, the CDR3 is TGCAGCGTTGAGTACGGTTACACTGAAGCTTTCTTT. This translates into CSVEYGYTEAFF.

The gene calls are TRBV6-2 or TRBV6-3 and TRBJ2-2; TRBD2 agrees at 8 bases. The germline gives CDR1 MNHEY, CDR2 SVGEGT. The trim removed 7 bases at V and 5 bases at J, leaving 9 bases unmatched. The CDR3 length is 15 residues. CDR3 region: CASTQTGGRTGELFF. CDR3 DNA: TGTGCCAGCACTCAAACGGGGGGGCGGACCGGGGAGCTGTTTTTT.

This clonotype was detected a few times. This chain uses TRBV14 with TRBJ2-5; D unresolved. Germline assignment: CDR1 SGHDN and CDR2 FVKESK. The CDR3 sequence is 11 residues long. Trimming took 4 bases from V and 3 from J, leaving 3 bases between them. CDR3 sequence reads: CASSREETQYF. The CDR3 DNA reads TGTGCCAGCAGCCGTGAAGAGACCCAGTACTTC.

This clonotype has only a few counts. J is TRBJ2-3 and V is TRBV25-1; D unresolved. The V gene's germline CDR1 is MGHDK and CDR2 SYGVNS. Trimming stripped 4 bases from V and 6 bases from J, with 20 bases between. There are 16 residues in the CDR3. The CDR3 bases are TGTGCCAGCAGTGGAACGGACGGCAAAGGGTTGGATACGCAGTATTTT. Translated, it gives CASSGTDGKGLDTQYF.

This clonotype was seen a few times. V is TRBV10-3 and J is TRBJ1-1, with D possibly being TRBD1 (5 bases). The CDR3 is 14 residues long. The V and J ends lost 0 bases and 7 bases respectively, with 12 bases between them. CDR1 ENHRY and CDR2 SYGVKD come from the germline V gene. CDR3 nucleotide sequence: TGTGCCATCAGTGAGTCAGCTAGGGGACTTGAAGCTTTCTTT. Translation: CAISESARGLEAFF.

The chain employs TRBV2 and TRBJ1-5, with a possible D match to TRBD1 (6 bases). V lost 7 bases to trimming and J lost 0 bases, with 16 bases between them. The CDR3 contains 16 residues. Per the germline V gene, CDR1 is SNHLY and CDR2 is FYNNEI. The CDR3 reads CASTQGQWVSNQPQHF. The DNA for the CDR3 is TGTGCCAGCACCCAAGGACAGTGGGTTAGCAATCAGCCCCAGCATTTT.

The chain carries TRBV5-4 and TRBJ2-7; the match to TRBD2 covers 9 bases. CDR3 length equals 15 residues. The junction had 10 bases not matched to a gene; V was cut back by 7 bases and J by 2 bases. CDR1 and CDR2 (germline): SGHNT, YYREEE (reference sequence). The CDR3 loop is CASGISGGETYEQYF. In nucleotides, the CDR3 is TGTGCCAGCGGAATTAGCGGGGGCGAGACCTACGAGCAGTACTTC.

The V gene is TRBV15, the J gene TRBJ2-3; 8 positions match TRBD1. The V gene's germline CDR1 is LNHNV and CDR2 YYDKDF (reference sequence). Trimming removed 5 bases from V and 4 bases from J; junction bases left unmatched: 17. The CDR3 is 18 residues long. DNA for the CDR3: TGTGCCACCAGCCGCCGTGGGGGACAGGATCGTTTGTCAGATACGCAGTATTTT. Translation gives CATSRRGGQDRLSDTQYF.

This clonotype was seen more than once but under ten times. The rearrangement joins TRBV5-4 to TRBJ1-6; no firm D call. CDR3 length equals 14 residues. Germline CDR1 is SGHNT and CDR2 is YYREEE (reference sequence). Trimming took off 1 base at V and 7 bases at J, with 9 bases between the two ends. CDR3 loop: CASSLWPANSPLHF. The CDR3 coding sequence is TGTGCCAGCAGCTTGTGGCCAGCGAATTCACCCCTCCACTTT.

V usage is TRBV19 and J usage is TRBJ1-6; maybe TRBD1 (6 bases). The V gene lost 4 bases and the J gene lost 7 bases, with 14 bases spanning the gap. This CDR3 contains 15 residues. Germline V CDR1 and CDR2: LNHDA, SQIVND (reference sequence). CDR3 nucleotides: TGTGCCAGTAGTACCAGGGGAAATAGGAATTCACCCCTCCACTTT. Translating gives CASSTRGNRNSPLHF.

The chain carries TRBV19 and TRBJ1-1; D is possibly TRBD1 (5 bases). CDR1 LNHDA and CDR2 SQIVND come from the germline V gene (reference sequence). The CDR3 sequence is 15 residues long. V dropped 2 bases and J dropped 1 base, with 11 bases sitting between them. CDR3 DNA: TGTGCCAGTAGTATATCCGGGGACCGGAACACTGAAGCTTTCTTT. Translation gives CASSISGDRNTEAFF.

The rearrangement uses TRBV19 and TRBJ1-2; D is possibly TRBD1 (6 bases). Germline V gene sequence: CDR1 LNHDA, CDR2 SQIVND (reference sequence). V lost 3 bases and J lost 1, with 15 bases in between. The CDR3 spans 16 residues. CDR3 sequence reads: CASSIQDRSFNYGYTF. The CDR3 nucleotides read TGTGCCAGTAGTATCCAGGACAGATCCTTTAACTATGGCTACACCTTC.

J is TRBJ1-3 and V is TRBV10-3, with D unresolved. Trimming took 3 bases from V and 4 from J, leaving 16 bases between them. Germline V CDR1 and CDR2: ENHRY, SYGVKD. CDR3 length equals 16 residues. The CDR3 region has the DNA TGTGCCATCAGTGAATGGCCCCCAAAGATCGGAAACACCATATATTTT. Its protein product is CAISEWPPKIGNTIYF.